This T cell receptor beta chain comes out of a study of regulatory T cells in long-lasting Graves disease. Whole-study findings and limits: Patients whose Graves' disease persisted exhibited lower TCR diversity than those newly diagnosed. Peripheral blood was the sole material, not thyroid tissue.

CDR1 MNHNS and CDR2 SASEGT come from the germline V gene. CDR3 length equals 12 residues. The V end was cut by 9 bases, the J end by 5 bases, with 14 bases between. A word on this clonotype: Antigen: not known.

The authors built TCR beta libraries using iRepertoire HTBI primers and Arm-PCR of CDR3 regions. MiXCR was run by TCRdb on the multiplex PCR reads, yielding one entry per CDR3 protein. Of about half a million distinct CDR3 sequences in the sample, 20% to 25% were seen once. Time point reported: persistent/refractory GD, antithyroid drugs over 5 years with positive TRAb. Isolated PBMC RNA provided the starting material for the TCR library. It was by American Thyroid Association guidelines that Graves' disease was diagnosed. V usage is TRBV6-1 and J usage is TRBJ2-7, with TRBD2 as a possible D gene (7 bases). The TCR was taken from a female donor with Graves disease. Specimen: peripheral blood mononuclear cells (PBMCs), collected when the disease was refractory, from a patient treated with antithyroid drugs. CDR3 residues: CASRGGLHEQYF. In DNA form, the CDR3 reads TGTGCCAGTAGGGGGGGCCTCCACGAGCAGTACTTC.